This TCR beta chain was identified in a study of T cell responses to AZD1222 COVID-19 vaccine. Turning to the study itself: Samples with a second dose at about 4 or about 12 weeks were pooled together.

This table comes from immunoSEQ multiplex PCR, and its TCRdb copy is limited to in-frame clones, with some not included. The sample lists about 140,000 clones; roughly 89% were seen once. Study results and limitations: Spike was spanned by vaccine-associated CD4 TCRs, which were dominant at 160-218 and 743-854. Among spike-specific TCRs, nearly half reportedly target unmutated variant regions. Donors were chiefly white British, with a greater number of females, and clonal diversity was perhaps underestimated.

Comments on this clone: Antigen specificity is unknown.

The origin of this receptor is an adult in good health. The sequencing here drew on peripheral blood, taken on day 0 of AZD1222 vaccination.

CDR3 sequence: CASSLWRGKSTDTQYF. CDR3 nucleotide sequence: TGTGCCAGCAGCTTATGGCGGGGGAAAAGCACAGATACGCAGTATTTT. The genes are TRBV11-2 and TRBJ2-3, with TRBD2 identical over 7 bases. The germline gives CDR1 SGHAT, CDR2 FQNNGV. V was clipped by 2 bases and J by 0 bases; unmatched bases: 5. The CDR3 extends over 16 amino acids. Using reference TRBV11-2 and TRBJ2-3 for the parts outside the CDR3, the full variable domain is EAGVAQSPRYKIIEKRQSVAFWCNPISGHATLYWYQQILGQGPKLLIQFQNNGVVDDSQLPKDRFSAERLKGVDSTLKIQPAKLEDSAVYLCASSLWRGKSTDTQYFGPGTRLTVL.